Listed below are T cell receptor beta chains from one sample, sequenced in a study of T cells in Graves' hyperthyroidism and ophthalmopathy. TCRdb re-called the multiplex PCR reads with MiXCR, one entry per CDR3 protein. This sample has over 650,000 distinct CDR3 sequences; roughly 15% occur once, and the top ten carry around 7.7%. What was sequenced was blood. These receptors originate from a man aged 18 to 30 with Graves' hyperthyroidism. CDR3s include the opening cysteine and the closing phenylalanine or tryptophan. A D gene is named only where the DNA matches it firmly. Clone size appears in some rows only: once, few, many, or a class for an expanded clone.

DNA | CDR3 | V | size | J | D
TGTGCCAGCAGCTTAGGGTCGGAGGAGACCCAGTACTTC | CASSLGSEETQYF | TRBV7-9 | many | TRBJ2-5 | -
TGTGCCAGCAGTTTCTTTATTGAGACAGAAAATGAAAAACTGTTTTTT | CASSFFIETENEKLFF | TRBV28 | - | TRBJ1-4 | -
TGTGCCTGGAGTGTAATTCAGGGAGCTTTCTTT | CAWSVIQGAFF | TRBV30 | many | TRBJ1-1 | -
TGTGCCAGCAGAAGCGGGGGGGGGCTTAATGAGCAGTTCTTC | CASRSGGGLNEQFF | TRBV27 | few | TRBJ2-1 | TRBD2
TGTGCCAGCAGCCAAGAGGGGGGCGGATTCAGCTCTGCGGCTAATGAAAAACTGTTTTTT | CASSQEGGGFSSAANEKLFF | TRBV14 | few | TRBJ1-4 | -
TGCAGTGCTGCAGTCGAGGACCAAGAGACCCAGTACTTC | CSAAVEDQETQYF | TRBV20-1 | many | TRBJ2-5 | -
TGTGCCAGCAGCAGACCGGGACCCAACACCGGGGAGCTGTTTTTT | CASSRPGPNTGELFF | TRBV11-2 | - | TRBJ2-2 | -
TGTGCCAGCAGCTTAGGCCCGGGAATGAACACTGAAGCTTTCTTT | CASSLGPGMNTEAFF | TRBV11-2 | - | TRBJ1-1 | -
TGTGCCAGCAGTGCAACAGGGAGGAGTCAGCCCCAGCATTTT | CASSATGRSQPQHF | TRBV28 | many | TRBJ1-5 | -
TGTGCCAGCAGCTTAGTGGTAGCGGGGGGCACAGATACGCAGTATTTT | CASSLVVAGGTDTQYF | TRBV7-2 | many | TRBJ2-3 | TRBD2
TGTGCCAGCAGAGCTGCCGTCGGGACAGGAGCTGAAAAACTGTTTTTT | CASRAAVGTGAEKLFF | TRBV7-9 | - | TRBJ1-4 | TRBD1
TGTGCCAGCAGTTTAGCCTCGGGACTAGCGGTTTACGAGCAGTACTTC | CASSLASGLAVYEQYF | TRBV28 | many | TRBJ2-7 | TRBD2
TGTGCCAGCTCACCACCGTTGGCAGGGCTAGCCAAAAACATTCAGTACTTC | CASSPPLAGLAKNIQYF | TRBV18 | - | TRBJ2-4 | -
TGTGCCAGCAGCTTGAGAGCCGGGACCTGGGCCGCAGATACGCAGTATTTT | CASSLRAGTWAADTQYF | TRBV7-3 | - | TRBJ2-3 | -
TGTGCCAGCATCAACTCTGGGGCCAACGTCCTGACTTTC | CASINSGANVLTF | TRBV28 | many | TRBJ2-6 | -
TGTGCCAGCAGTAGGACGGACGACTACGAGCAGTACTTC | CASSRTDDYEQYF | TRBV6-2/TRBV6-3 | once | TRBJ2-7 | -
TGTGCCAGCAGCTTGTGGGTAGGGAGGGGAGAGACCCAGTACTTC | CASSLWVGRGETQYF | TRBV5-6 | - | TRBJ2-5 | TRBD2
TGTGCCAGCAGCTTTCCCGGGAGCCGCCACGAGCAGTACTTC | CASSFPGSRHEQYF | TRBV6-2/TRBV6-3 | - | TRBJ2-7 | -
TGCAGCGTTGCATTCGGGACTAGCGGCACAGATACGCAGTATTTT | CSVAFGTSGTDTQYF | TRBV29-1 | many | TRBJ2-3 | TRBD2
TGCAGTGCTACCCCGCCAAGGGAGACCCAGTACTTC | CSATPPRETQYF | TRBV20-1 | many | TRBJ2-5 | -
TGTGCCACCAGCAGAGATCTTGCGGGAGGCGCCTACGAGCAGTACTTC | CATSRDLAGGAYEQYF | TRBV15 | many | TRBJ2-7 | TRBD2
TGTGCCAGCAGCCAAGGGGATAGGGGGAGTTCTACCGGGGAGCTGTTTTTT | CASSQGDRGSSTGELFF | TRBV3-1 | few | TRBJ2-2 | -
TGTGCCAGCAGCCCGGGGACTAGCGGGGGGTTATCCTTCTACAATGAGCAGTTCTTC | CASSPGTSGGLSFYNEQFF | TRBV7-9 | - | TRBJ2-1 | TRBD2
TGTGCCAGCAGCCGACTAGCGGGAGGCGGAGGAGATGAGCAGTTCTTC | CASSRLAGGGGDEQFF | TRBV6-2/TRBV6-3 | few | TRBJ2-1 | TRBD2
TGTGTCAGCAGCTTAGGGACATCCGAGCAGTACTTC | CVSSLGTSEQYF | TRBV7-9 | - | TRBJ2-7 | -
TGTGCCAGCGGCCCGGGGGTCTCCTACGAGCAGTACTTC | CASGPGVSYEQYF | TRBV6-1 | - | TRBJ2-7 | -
TGTGCCATCAGTGAGAGTTCGGGGACTAGCGTTTTGGACATTCAGTACTTC | CAISESSGTSVLDIQYF | TRBV10-3 | - | TRBJ2-4 | TRBD2
TGTGCCAGCAGCTTAGGAGAGGGGGACTACGAGCAGTACTTC | CASSLGEGDYEQYF | TRBV7-8 | many | TRBJ2-7 | -
TGTGCCAGCCTTCCCCTGGACAGGGGGATTAATGGCTACACCTTC | CASLPLDRGINGYTF | TRBV12-3/TRBV12-4 | many | TRBJ1-2 | TRBD1
TGCAGCGTTGAAGAAGCAAGGCTCCAGGGGGAGACCCAGTACTTC | CSVEEARLQGETQYF | TRBV29-1 | - | TRBJ2-5 | -
TGCAGTGCCAGGCGCTCCGACGAGCAGTACTTC | CSARRSDEQYF | TRBV20-1 | many | TRBJ2-7 | -
TGTGCCAGCAGCCATCTCAGGGTTGGCTACACCTTC | CASSHLRVGYTF | TRBV3-1 | once | TRBJ1-2 | -
TGTGCCAGCAGCCGACTAGCGAGCTTAAGTAGCACAGATACGCAGTATTTT | CASSRLASLSSTDTQYF | TRBV27 | once | TRBJ2-3 | TRBD2
TGTGCCAGCAGCGTAGAACCGGGGCCGGATCAGCCCCAGCATTTT | CASSVEPGPDQPQHF | TRBV9 | - | TRBJ1-5 | -
TGCAGTGCTGGTGGGAACCCCTACGAGCAGTTCTTC | CSAGGNPYEQFF | TRBV20-1 | - | TRBJ2-1 | -
TGTGCCAGCAGCCTCGGGGTACATGGAAACACCATATATTTT | CASSLGVHGNTIYF | TRBV7-9 | many | TRBJ1-3 | -
TGTGCCAGCAATATCATCGGACAGGGGGCTCACAATGAGCAGTTCTTC | CASNIIGQGAHNEQFF | TRBV2 | many | TRBJ2-1 | TRBD1
TGTGCCAGCAGTTCGGGACAGGGGGCGGTTACTGAAGCTTTCTTT | CASSSGQGAVTEAFF | TRBV27 | many | TRBJ1-1 | TRBD1
TGTGCCAGCGTCTCCCTCCGGGGGGTTGGCGGCACAGATACGCAGTATTTT | CASVSLRGVGGTDTQYF | TRBV28 | many | TRBJ2-3 | TRBD2